The 26 T cell receptor beta chains given below trace back to one sample, sequenced in a study of PD-L1 blockade in urothelial cancer. Measured with immunoSEQ multiplex PCR; TCRdb has only the in-frame clones, and not every one. The sample has about 69,000 clones; roughly nine tenths are singletons. Sequenced material: PBMCs, taken around atezolizumab (anti-PD-L1) treatment. These receptors were collected from a man aged 55 to 70 with urothelial cancer.

This chain joins TRBV19 and TRBJ1-1, with 9 positions matching TRBD1. The CDR3 extends over 19 amino acids. With 2 bases clipped from V and 6 bases from J, the junction kept 19 bases outside the gene matches. Germline V gives CDR1 LNHDA, CDR2 SQIVND (reference sequence). The chain's CDR3 is CASSIFLLGTGLVEPEAFF. CDR3 nucleotide sequence: TGTGCCAGTAGTATATTTCTCTTAGGGACAGGGTTGGTAGAGCCTGAAGCTTTCTTT. The whole variable domain, filled in from reference TRBV19 and TRBJ1-1, reads DGGITQSPKYLFRKEGQNVTLSCEQNLNHDAMYWYRQDPGQGLRLIYYSQIVNDFQKGDIAEGYSVSREKKESFPLTVTSAQKNPTAFYLCASSIFLLGTGLVEPEAFFGQGTRLTVV.

A word on this clone: Within the sample, other DNA sequences also encode this same CDR3. This chain joins TRBV28 and TRBJ2-7, with no clear D. The CDR3 has 12 amino acids. The V end lost 6 bases, the J end lost 2 bases, and 8 bases lay between the germline ends. Germline values: CDR1 MDHEN, CDR2 SYDVKM. In DNA, the CDR3 is TGTGCCAGCAGCCCCCAGGCCTACGAGCAGTACTTC. It encodes CASSPQAYEQYF.

This clone has more than one count but fewer than ten. At one boundary the junction diverges from the germline segment, which might be a read error. The gene calls are TRBV7-9 and TRBJ2-7; TRBD2 is a possible D gene (5 bases). There are 13 residues in the CDR3. Germline CDR1 SEHNR, CDR2 FQNEAQ (reference sequence). CDR3 bases: TGTGCCAGCAGCTTTGCGGGCTCCAACGAGCAGTACTTC. Its protein product is CASSFAGSNEQYF.

The chain is built from TRBV10-3 and TRBJ2-7; TRBD2 matches at 8 bases. There are 15 residues in the CDR3. Germline V gene lookup returns CDR1 ENHRY and CDR2 SYGVKD. The J segment lost 6 bases and the V segment lost 4 bases, leaving 11 bases of the junction unmatched. The CDR3 loop is CAISGGAGVDSEQYF. In DNA, the CDR3 is TGTGCCATCAGTGGTGGAGCGGGGGTCGACAGCGAGCAGTACTTC.

V usage is TRBV28 and J usage is TRBJ1-2, with 7 bases fitting TRBD1. V was clipped by 6 bases and J by 5 bases; unmatched bases: 6. The CDR3 is 13 residues long. In germline, CDR1 is MDHEN, CDR2 SYDVKM. The CDR3 sequence is CASSPGTDYGYTF. Here the CDR3 DNA reads TGTGCCAGCAGCCCCGGGACAGATTATGGCTACACCTTC.

The chain recombines TRBV5-1 with TRBJ2-2; the match to TRBD2 covers 9 bases. CDR1 SGHRS and CDR2 YFSETQ come from the germline V gene. The CDR3 consists of 16 residues. Trimming at V came to 0 bases and at J to 4 bases, leaving 4 bases not matched to a gene. The CDR3 protein is CASSLAGTSFTGELFF. Here the CDR3 DNA reads TGCGCCAGCAGCTTGGCCGGGACTAGCTTCACCGGGGAGCTGTTTTTT.

This chain joins TRBV4-1 and TRBJ2-7; perhaps TRBD2 as D (5 bases). The CDR3 length is 16 residues. From germline, CDR1 is MGHRA and CDR2 YSYEKL. The ends were cut back, 0 bases at V and 3 bases at J, with 15 bases in the middle. The CDR3 nucleotides are TGCGCCAGCAGCCAAGATCGGACTTCAATTCTCTACGAGCAGTACTTC. Translated, it gives CASSQDRTSILYEQYF.

The V and J genes are TRBV5-8 and TRBJ2-6; a weak D match, TRBD1 (6 bases). Germline CDR1 and CDR2: SGHTS and YDEGEE. The CDR3 covers 16 residues. Trimming shortened V by 1 base and J by 13 bases, and 21 bases separated the two germline ends. The CDR3 sequence is CASSLLASRGFEVLTF. The CDR3 nucleotides read TGTGCCAGCAGCTTGTTGGCCAGCAGGGGATTTGAGGTCCTGACTTTC.

This chain joins TRBV7-2 and TRBJ2-4, with 9 bases matching TRBD1. The CDR3 runs to 15 residues. The V and J ends lost 7 bases and 3 bases, in that order; junction bases with no gene match: 7. The V gene's germline CDR1 is SGHTA and CDR2 FQGNSA. The CDR3 region has the DNA TGTGCCAGCACCAGATCGACAGGGGGCAAAAACATTCAGTACTTC. This codes for CASTRSTGGKNIQYF.

The CDR3 DNA sequence: TGCGCCAGCAGAGACGAGGCGGGACAGCCTAACTATGGCTACACCTTC. It codes for CASRDEAGQPNYGYTF. The genes are TRBV10-1 and TRBJ1-2, with 7 positions matching TRBD1. The CDR3 totals 16 residues. Germline V gives CDR1 WNHNN, CDR2 SYGVQD (reference sequence). Trimming cost V 6 bases and J 0 bases; bases outside gene matches: 10.

The genes are TRBV6-6 and TRBJ2-1, with 10 bases that match TRBD2. Germline assignment: CDR1 MNHNY and CDR2 SVGAGI (reference sequence). The CDR3 covers 16 residues. V dropped 6 bases and J dropped 7; count of bases not matched to a gene: 12. The CDR3 sequence: CASRGSSGGAGNEQFF. CDR3 coding DNA: TGTGCCAGCAGGGGGTCGAGCGGGGGGGCCGGGAATGAGCAGTTCTTC.

The chain links TRBV5-1 to TRBJ1-2, with 10 bases identical to TRBD1. The CDR3 extends over 18 amino acids. Unmatched junction bases numbered 15, after V lost 3 bases and J lost 4 bases. Germline V gives CDR1 SGHRS, CDR2 YFSETQ. The CDR3 sequence is CASSSPISGTGDIYGYTF. In DNA, the CDR3 is TGCGCCAGCAGCTCACCTATATCCGGGACAGGGGACATCTATGGCTACACCTTC.

V is TRBV5-4 and J is TRBJ2-5; D is possibly TRBD1 (6 bases). Germline lookup yields CDR1 SGHNT and CDR2 YYREEE (reference sequence). The length of the CDR3 is 14 residues. V gave up 4 bases and J gave up 5 bases, with 15 bases separating them. Here the CDR3 DNA reads TGTGCCAGCAGCGACCCCCGGGACACGGAGACCCAGTACTTC. This encodes CASSDPRDTETQYF.

This clone is judged medium-sized. The rearrangement links TRBV4-1 to TRBJ1-2; the D gene is possibly TRBD1 (5 bases). CDR1 is MGHRA and CDR2 is YSYEKL in the germline V gene. V lost 0 bases, J lost 4 bases, and 12 bases lay in between. This CDR3 region has 15 residues. CDR3 bases: TGCGCCAGCAGCCAAGATCCAGGGTTCGTCTATGGCTACACCTTC. Its protein product is CASSQDPGFVYGYTF.

This clone was detected only a few times. The V and J genes are TRBV21-1 and TRBJ2-7; TRBD1, the D gene given by the table, was not confirmed from the DNA. TRBV21-1 represents a pseudogene. The CDR3 consists of 17 residues. CDR3 nucleotide sequence: TGTGCCAGCAGCCCATCGCCTAAGGGGGGACAGGGATACGAGCAGTACTTC. The encoded protein is CASSPSPKGGQGYEQYF.

This sequence joins TRBV29-1 and TRBJ1-2, with D tentatively TRBD1 (6 bases). The length of the CDR3 is 13 residues. V gave up 1 base and J gave up 5 bases, with 11 bases separating them. Germline-derived CDR1 and CDR2 are SQVTM and ANQGSEA. CDR3 in DNA: TGCAGCGTTGAAGCAGGGGCGAGGTATGGCTACACCTTC. Its translation: CSVEAGARYGYTF.

V usage is TRBV10-3 and J usage is TRBJ2-1, with D perhaps TRBD1 (6 bases). V was cut by 5 bases and J by 7 bases, with 15 bases left in between. Germline CDR1 is ENHRY and CDR2 is SYGVKD. The CDR3 is 14 residues long. This CDR3 is CAISRDISDNEQFF. CDR3 DNA: TGTGCCATCAGTAGGGACATCTCGGATAATGAGCAGTTCTTC.

V is TRBV28 and J is TRBJ2-6, with a tentative D call TRBD2 (5 bases). CDR1 MDHEN and CDR2 SYDVKM come from the germline V gene. V dropped 3 bases and J dropped 4 bases, with 10 bases sitting between them. The CDR3 loop spans 15 amino acids. The CDR3 reads CASSFSGSGANVLTF. CDR3 DNA: TGTGCCAGCAGTTTTTCTGGGAGCGGGGCCAACGTCCTGACTTTC.

This chain links TRBV6-5 with TRBJ2-7, with TRBD2 identical over 7 bases. Trimming removed 6 bases from V and 2 bases from J; junction bases left unmatched: 7. Per the germline V gene, CDR1 is MNHEY and CDR2 is SVGAGI. This CDR3 has 14 residues. CDR3 nucleotides: TGTGCCAGCAGATTGGCGGGGGAGGCCTACGAGCAGTACTTC. Its protein product is CASRLAGEAYEQYF.

The chain is built from TRBV27 and TRBJ1-5, with TRBD1 as a possible D gene (6 bases). This CDR3 is built from 16 residues. V lost 3 bases to trimming and J lost 3 bases, with 15 bases between them. Germline CDR1 is MNHEY and CDR2 is SMNVEV (reference sequence). The CDR3 coding sequence is TGTGCCAGCAGTTTCCAGAGAGGACAGTCCAATCAGCCCCAGCATTTT. It encodes CASSFQRGQSNQPQHF.

The chain couples TRBV6-5 to TRBJ1-2, with TRBD1 identical over 9 bases. Germline V CDR1 and CDR2: MNHEY, SVGAGI. The V gene end was trimmed by 7 bases and the J gene end by 4 bases; junction bases not matched to a gene: 10. The CDR3 loop spans 15 amino acids. CDR3 region: CASTEDRGELYGYTF. As DNA, the CDR3 is TGTGCCAGCACCGAAGACAGGGGGGAACTCTATGGCTACACCTTC.

V and J are TRBV2 and TRBJ1-3, with unresolved D. This CDR3 has 15 amino acids. The V and J ends lost 3 bases and 2 bases respectively, with 11 bases between them. CDR1 and CDR2 (germline): SNHLY, FYNNEI. CDR3 sequence: CASSDQVIAGNTIYF. The CDR3 DNA reads as TGTGCCAGCAGTGACCAGGTTATAGCTGGAAACACCATATATTTT.

This rearrangement joins TRBV10-3 to TRBJ2-3; 8 bases are a match to TRBD1. The V and J ends lost 3 bases and 3 bases, in that order; junction bases with no gene match: 5. In germline, CDR1 is ENHRY, CDR2 SYGVKD. The CDR3 extends over 15 amino acids. The CDR3 protein is CAISESGTGTDTQYF. The CDR3 region has the DNA TGTGCCATCAGTGAATCCGGGACAGGAACAGATACGCAGTATTTT.

The chain couples TRBV19 to TRBJ2-3; the D gene is possibly TRBD2 (7 bases). Germline V lookup: CDR1 LNHDA, CDR2 SQIVND (reference sequence). V was pared by 7 bases and J by 5 bases, with 16 bases between. This CDR3 region has 14 residues. The CDR3 spells CASMGAGAGDTQYF. In DNA form, the CDR3 reads TGTGCCAGTATGGGGGCGGGGGCTGGAGATACGCAGTATTTT.

CDR3 sequence (DNA): TGTGCCAGCTCATCCGGGACTAGCGGGGGAACGAACACCGGGGAGCTGTTTTTT. This sequence encodes CASSSGTSGGTNTGELFF. The rearrangement links TRBV18 to TRBJ2-2; TRBD2 aligns across 14 bases. The germline V gene has CDR1 KGHSH and CDR2 LQKENI. V shed 5 bases and J 0 bases; nucleotides not matched to a gene: 5. This CDR3 contains 18 residues.

The chain combines TRBV6-1 with TRBJ2-7, with D uncertain. Between the trimmed V and J ends, which lost 2 bases and 3 bases, there was a span of 14 bases. The germline V gene encodes CDR1 MNHNS and CDR2 SASEGT. CDR3 length equals 15 residues. CDR3 nucleotides: TGTGCCAGCAGTGAACTGAGCCTCCCATACTACGAGCAGTACTTC. As protein: CASSELSLPYYEQYF.